Listed below are T cell receptor beta chains from one sample, sequenced in a study of blood T cell repertoires in COVID-19. The assay was immunoSEQ multiplex PCR, and TCRdb's table has in-frame clones only and misses some. The sample contains 450,000 or so clones, 89% of which appear only once. The material sequenced was peripheral blood. The receptors come from a woman in her thirties or forties with COVID-19, enrolled during active disease. Each CDR3 is given with its conserved first and last residue. Each record gives: D gene, clone size, V gene, CDR3 length, J gene, CDR3 protein, CDR3 DNA. The D gene is left open where the match is weak. Size values are once, few and many counts, or a class for expanded clones, and some rows have none.

D gene: TRBD1; clone size: NA; V gene: TRBV2; CDR3 length: 14; J gene: TRBJ2-7; CDR3 protein: CASSGTGGLSEQYF; CDR3 DNA: TGTGCCAGCAGCGGGACAGGGGGCCTCTCCGAGCAGTACTTC
D gene: NA; clone size: NA; V gene: TRBV3-1/TRBV3-2; CDR3 length: 13; J gene: TRBJ1-1; CDR3 protein: CASSHRGGTEAFF; CDR3 DNA: TGTGCCAGCAGCCATAGGGGGGGCACTGAAGCTTTCTTT
D gene: NA; clone size: NA; V gene: TRBV19; CDR3 length: 15; J gene: TRBJ1-1; CDR3 protein: CASSIGRGFSTEAFF; CDR3 DNA: TGTGCCAGTAGTATAGGGCGGGGGTTCAGCACTGAAGCTTTCTTT
D gene: NA; clone size: once; V gene: TRBV19; CDR3 length: 15; J gene: TRBJ1-5; CDR3 protein: CASSIAWAENQPQHF; CDR3 DNA: TGTGCCAGTAGTATAGCATGGGCAGAGAATCAGCCCCAGCATTTT
D gene: NA; clone size: NA; V gene: TRBV28; CDR3 length: 12; J gene: TRBJ2-2; CDR3 protein: CASEIYTGELFF; CDR3 DNA: TGTGCCAGCGAGATATACACCGGGGAGCTGTTTTTT
D gene: NA; clone size: once; V gene: TRBV28; CDR3 length: 14; J gene: TRBJ1-2; CDR3 protein: CASSFDPFRGGYTF; CDR3 DNA: TGTGCCAGCAGTTTTGACCCCTTTAGGGGCGGCTACACCTTC
D gene: NA; clone size: NA; V gene: TRBV29-1; CDR3 length: 12; J gene: TRBJ1-1; CDR3 protein: CSGGLLNTEAFF; CDR3 DNA: TGCAGCGGAGGACTTTTGAACACTGAAGCTTTCTTT
D gene: NA; clone size: NA; V gene: TRBV11-1; CDR3 length: 15; J gene: TRBJ2-1; CDR3 protein: CASSFETRVWDEQFF; CDR3 DNA: TGTGCCAGCAGCTTCGAGACCAGGGTCTGGGATGAGCAGTTCTTC
D gene: NA; clone size: NA; V gene: TRBV11-3; CDR3 length: 17; J gene: TRBJ2-1; CDR3 protein: CASSLDLGGATYNEQFF; CDR3 DNA: TGTGCCAGCAGCTTAGATTTAGGCGGGGCCACCTACAATGAGCAGTTCTTC
D gene: NA; clone size: NA; V gene: TRBV7-3; CDR3 length: 16; J gene: TRBJ2-1; CDR3 protein: CASSLLAQGTYNEQFF; CDR3 DNA: TGTGCCAGCAGCTTATTAGCCCAAGGCACCTACAATGAGCAGTTCTTC
D gene: TRBD1; clone size: NA; V gene: TRBV28; CDR3 length: 15; J gene: TRBJ1-4; CDR3 protein: CASSLQQGAAEKLFF; CDR3 DNA: TGTGCCAGCAGTTTGCAACAGGGGGCGGCTGAAAAACTGTTTTTT
D gene: NA; clone size: NA; V gene: TRBV2; CDR3 length: 14; J gene: TRBJ1-5; CDR3 protein: CASTRWDSNQPQHF; CDR3 DNA: TGTGCCAGCACCAGATGGGACTCCAATCAGCCCCAGCATTTT
D gene: TRBD1; clone size: NA; V gene: TRBV2; CDR3 length: 15; J gene: TRBJ2-2; CDR3 protein: CASSEYRGTTGELFF; CDR3 DNA: TGTGCCAGCAGTGAGTACAGGGGGACCACCGGGGAGCTGTTTTTT
D gene: NA; clone size: NA; V gene: TRBV5-1; CDR3 length: 15; J gene: TRBJ2-3; CDR3 protein: CASSLMSGSTDTQYF; CDR3 DNA: TGCGCCAGCAGCCTGATGAGCGGGTCCACAGATACGCAGTATTTT
D gene: NA; clone size: NA; V gene: TRBV7-9; CDR3 length: 14; J gene: TRBJ1-4; CDR3 protein: CASSLKGLHEKLFF; CDR3 DNA: TGTGCCAGCAGCTTAAAGGGGCTCCATGAAAAACTGTTTTTT
D gene: TRBD2; clone size: NA; V gene: TRBV7-9; CDR3 length: 17; J gene: TRBJ2-2; CDR3 protein: CASSLERGRANTGELFF; CDR3 DNA: TGTGCCAGCAGCTTAGAACGAGGGAGGGCGAACACCGGGGAGCTGTTTTTT
D gene: NA; clone size: NA; V gene: TRBV7-6; CDR3 length: 14; J gene: TRBJ2-1; CDR3 protein: CASSLQGRSNEQFF; CDR3 DNA: TGTGCCAGCAGCTTACAGGGTCGGAGCAATGAGCAGTTCTTC
D gene: NA; clone size: NA; V gene: TRBV7-9; CDR3 length: 14; J gene: TRBJ1-3; CDR3 protein: CASNQGSSGNTIYF; CDR3 DNA: TGTGCCAGCAACCAGGGGAGCTCTGGAAACACCATATATTTT
D gene: NA; clone size: once; V gene: TRBV6-1; CDR3 length: 15; J gene: TRBJ1-1; CDR3 protein: CASSESNWGDAEAFF; CDR3 DNA: TGTGCCAGCAGTGAATCCAACTGGGGGGACGCTGAAGCTTTCTTT
D gene: NA; clone size: NA; V gene: TRBV15; CDR3 length: 14; J gene: TRBJ2-2; CDR3 protein: CATSGAWRPGELFF; CDR3 DNA: TGTGCCACCAGCGGGGCCTGGCGCCCCGGGGAGCTGTTTTTT
D gene: NA; clone size: few; V gene: TRBV12-5; CDR3 length: 15; J gene: TRBJ1-1; CDR3 protein: CASGWATLKSTEAFF; CDR3 DNA: TGTGCTAGTGGTTGGGCGACATTGAAAAGCACTGAAGCTTTCTTT
D gene: NA; clone size: NA; V gene: TRBV29-1; CDR3 length: 11; J gene: TRBJ2-7; CDR3 protein: CSVVVSYEQYF; CDR3 DNA: TGCAGCGTTGTAGTCTCCTACGAGCAGTACTTC
D gene: NA; clone size: NA; V gene: TRBV28; CDR3 length: 16; J gene: TRBJ2-2; CDR3 protein: CASSPRGQVHTGELFF; CDR3 DNA: TGTGCCAGCAGTCCGCGGGGGCAGGTGCACACCGGGGAGCTGTTTTTT
D gene: NA; clone size: NA; V gene: TRBV19; CDR3 length: 16; J gene: TRBJ1-3; CDR3 protein: CASHKGRDSSGNTIYF; CDR3 DNA: TGTGCCAGTCATAAGGGCAGGGACTCCTCTGGAAACACCATATATTTT
D gene: TRBD1; clone size: NA; V gene: TRBV28; CDR3 length: 13; J gene: TRBJ2-7; CDR3 protein: CASSSTRTGEQYF; CDR3 DNA: TGTGCCAGCAGTTCCACTCGGACAGGGGAGCAGTACTTC
D gene: NA; clone size: once; V gene: TRBV19; CDR3 length: 14; J gene: TRBJ1-5; CDR3 protein: CASKEGPSDQPQHF; CDR3 DNA: TGTGCCAGTAAAGAGGGCCCTAGCGATCAGCCCCAGCATTTT
D gene: NA; clone size: NA; V gene: TRBV28; CDR3 length: 14; J gene: TRBJ1-2; CDR3 protein: CATRGSQALFGYTF; CDR3 DNA: TGTGCCACCCGGGGGTCACAGGCCCTCTTCGGCTACACCTTC
D gene: NA; clone size: NA; V gene: TRBV6-5; CDR3 length: 10; J gene: TRBJ2-7; CDR3 protein: CASSSDEQYF; CDR3 DNA: TGTGCCAGCAGTTCTGACGAGCAGTACTTC
D gene: NA; clone size: NA; V gene: TRBV13; CDR3 length: 14; J gene: TRBJ2-7; CDR3 protein: CASRLRGTTYEQYF; CDR3 DNA: TGTGCCAGCAGACTAAGGGGCACAACCTACGAGCAGTACTTC
D gene: NA; clone size: NA; V gene: TRBV7-6; CDR3 length: 12; J gene: TRBJ1-2; CDR3 protein: CASSPVVGAYTF; CDR3 DNA: TGTGCCAGCAGCCCAGTAGTTGGGGCCTACACCTTC
D gene: TRBD2; clone size: NA; V gene: TRBV7-3; CDR3 length: 20; J gene: TRBJ2-2; CDR3 protein: CASSLLAGGPELANTGELFF; CDR3 DNA: TGTGCCAGCAGCTTACTTGCGGGGGGGCCTGAACTCGCGAACACCGGGGAGCTGTTTTTT
D gene: NA; clone size: NA; V gene: TRBV28; CDR3 length: 16; J gene: TRBJ1-5; CDR3 protein: CASHTSGRLSNQPQHF; CDR3 DNA: TGTGCCTCTCATACGAGCGGAAGACTTAGCAATCAGCCCCAGCATTTT
D gene: NA; clone size: NA; V gene: TRBV28; CDR3 length: 12; J gene: TRBJ1-2; CDR3 protein: CASSLSDYGYTF; CDR3 DNA: TGTGCCAGCAGTTTATCCGACTATGGCTACACCTTC